The 2 T cell receptor beta chains listed next were all sequenced from one sample in a study of blood T cell repertoires in COVID-19. Profiled with immunoSEQ multiplex PCR; TCRdb holds only in-frame clones, not every one. This table has over 400,000 clones, more than 85% appearing once. Sequencing was carried out using PBMCs or T cells enriched from blood (not recorded which). These receptors were collected from a woman aged 55-69 years who had recovered from COVID-19.

The chain recombines TRBV4-1 with TRBJ1-5; 7 bases agree with TRBD1. The V and J ends lost 0 bases and 5 bases, in that order; junction bases with no gene match: 1. Germline-derived CDR1 and CDR2 are MGHRA and YSYEKL. CDR3 length: 14 residues. DNA of the CDR3: TGCGCCAGCAGCCAAGAACAGGGGTATCAGCCCCAGCATTTT. This codes for CASSQEQGYQPQHF.

In its sample, this clone was seen once. The chain employs TRBV28 and TRBJ1-2; maybe TRBD1 (6 bases). Germline loops: CDR1 MDHEN, CDR2 SYDVKM. There are 13 residues in the CDR3. Trimming cost V 6 bases and J 8 bases, with 16 bases left between them. DNA of the CDR3: TGTGCCAGCAGACGAGACAGGTTGTCCGGCTACACCTTC. It encodes CASRRDRLSGYTF.